Given below is one TCR beta chain in context. Its antigen is not known. The record originates from a study of cytomegalovirus exposure and HLA in healthy donors. Overall study results and limits: Later analysis placed DRB1 highest and HLA-C lowest in TCR association rates, which differed by HLA locus. Confirmation was obtained in vitro that a few CMV-associated chains are specific for CMV antigens. Roughly uniform depth of sequencing across donors was assumed in presence/absence analyses.

The PCR was carried out with 60 Vbeta primers and 13 Jbeta primers. The table came from immunoSEQ multiplex PCR; TCRdb's copy has only in-frame clones and leaves some out. The data show roughly 220,000 clones, about 81% seen once. Nominally healthy donors provided the samples, though records likely missed some immune exposures. Germline CDR1 and CDR2: SGHRS and YFSETQ. Trimming removed 2 bases at V and 1 base at J, with 9 bases between. This CDR3 is 15 amino acids long. Specimen: PBMCs. The chain uses TRBV5-1 and TRBJ2-2; no definite D call. The receptor comes from a woman in her thirties or forties in good health and CMV-seronegative. This CDR3 reads CASSLALGNTGELFF. The CDR3 DNA follows: TGCGCCAGCAGCTTAGCACTCGGGAACACCGGGGAGCTGTTTTTT.